Sequencing of this T cell receptor beta chain was carried out in a study of PD-1 blockade in classical Hodgkin lymphoma. Study information: Nivolumab dosed at 3 mg/kg went to patients intravenously every 2 weeks.

The sample holds one count of this clone. The antigen is unknown. As for time point: cycle 4 day 1 (C4D1), after more than 5 weeks of nivolumab. Each and every patient relapsed after autologous stem cell transplantation, and patients got differing brentuximab vedotin exposure. Thawed PBMCs underwent magnetic negative selection to yield purified CD4+ T cells. The repertoire was sequenced with immunoSEQ multiplex PCR; TCRdb's copy has only in-frame clones and lacks some. This sample has tens of thousands of clones, with more than 70% found just once. The CDR3 has 13 amino acids. Trimming cost V 2 bases and J 4 bases; bases outside gene matches: 2. Germline values: CDR1 MRHNA, CDR2 SNTAGT. Findings and caveats of the study: Prior to therapy, complete responders displayed diversity much like that of newly diagnosed patients.

The clonotype comes from a human donor with classical Hodgkin lymphoma. V is TRBV6-4 and J is TRBJ2-7; 7 nucleotides agree with TRBD2. The sample in question was CD4+ T cells from blood, obtained before the fourth cycle of nivolumab. This CDR3 reads CASSDIAGYEQYF. CDR3 in DNA: TGTGCCAGCAGTGACATAGCGGGTTACGAGCAGTACTTC.